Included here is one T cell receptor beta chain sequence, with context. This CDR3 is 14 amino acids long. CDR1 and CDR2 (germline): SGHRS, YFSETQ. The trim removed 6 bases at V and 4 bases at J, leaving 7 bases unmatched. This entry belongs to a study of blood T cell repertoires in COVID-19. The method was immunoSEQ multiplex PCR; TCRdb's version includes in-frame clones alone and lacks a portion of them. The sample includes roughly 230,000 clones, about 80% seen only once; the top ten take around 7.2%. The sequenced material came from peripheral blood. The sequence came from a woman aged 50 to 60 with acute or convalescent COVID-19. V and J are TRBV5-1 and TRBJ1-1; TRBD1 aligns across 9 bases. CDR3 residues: CASTATGGGTEAFF. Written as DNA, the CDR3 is TGCGCCAGCACCGCGACAGGGGGAGGCACTGAAGCTTTCTTT. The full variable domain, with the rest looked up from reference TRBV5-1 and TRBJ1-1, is KAGVTQTPRYLIKTRGQQVTLSCSPISGHRSVSWYQQTPGQGLQFLFEYFSETQRNKGNFPGRFSGRQFSNSRSEMNVSTLELGDSALYLCASTATGGGTEAFFGQGTRLTVV.